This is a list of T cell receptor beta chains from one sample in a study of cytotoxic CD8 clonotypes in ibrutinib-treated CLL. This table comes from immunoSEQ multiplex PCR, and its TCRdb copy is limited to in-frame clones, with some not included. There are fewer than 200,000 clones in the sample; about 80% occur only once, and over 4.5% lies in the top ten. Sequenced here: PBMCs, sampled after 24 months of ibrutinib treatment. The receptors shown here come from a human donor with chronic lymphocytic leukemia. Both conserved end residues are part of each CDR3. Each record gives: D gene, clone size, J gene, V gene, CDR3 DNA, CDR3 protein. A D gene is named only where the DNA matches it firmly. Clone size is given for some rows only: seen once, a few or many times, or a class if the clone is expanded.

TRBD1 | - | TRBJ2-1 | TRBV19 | TGTGCCAGTAGTTCGGGACAGTACAATGAGCAGTTCTTC | CASSSGQYNEQFF
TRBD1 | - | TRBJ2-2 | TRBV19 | TGTGCCAGTAGTATGGGGACAGGGGGGACCGGGGAGCTGTTTTTT | CASSMGTGGTGELFF
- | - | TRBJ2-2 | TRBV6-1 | TGTGCCAGCAGTGAAATCAGGCAAGGAGCCACCGGGGAGCTGTTTTTT | CASSEIRQGATGELFF
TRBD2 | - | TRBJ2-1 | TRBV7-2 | TGTGCCAGCAGCCCCCGTATCGGGGGGATCGGCTCCTACAATGAGCAGTTCTTC | CASSPRIGGIGSYNEQFF
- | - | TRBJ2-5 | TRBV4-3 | TGCGCCAGCAGCCAAGATAGGGCAGGGCAAGAGACCCAGTACTTC | CASSQDRAGQETQYF
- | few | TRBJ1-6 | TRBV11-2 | TGTGCCAGCAGCTTAGTCCCTGGCAGGGACGAGTCACCCCTCCACTTT | CASSLVPGRDESPLHF
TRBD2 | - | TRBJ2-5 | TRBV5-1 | TGCGCCAGCAGCAGAGGGACTAGCGGGAGTACAGAGACCCAGTACTTC | CASSRGTSGSTETQYF
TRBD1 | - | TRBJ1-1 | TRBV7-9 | TGTGCCAGCAGCGTAAGACAGGGTGGGAACACTGAAGCTTTCTTT | CASSVRQGGNTEAFF
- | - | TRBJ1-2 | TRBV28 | TGTGCCAGCAGTTCGCAACATCATCAGGGATCCTATGGCTACACCTTC | CASSSQHHQGSYGYTF
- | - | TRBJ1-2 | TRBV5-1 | TGCGCCAGCAGCAGTGACCTATTTGCTCCTATGGGCTACACCTTC | CASSSDLFAPMGYTF
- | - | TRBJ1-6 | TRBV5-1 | TGCGCCAGCAGCTTGGGCAGAGCCCCTGTATCCCTCCACTTT | CASSLGRAPVSLHF
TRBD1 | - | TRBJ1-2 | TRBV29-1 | TGCAGCGTTGGTTGGGACAGGGGGTTTCGCAGGGATGGCTACACCTTC | CSVGWDRGFRRDGYTF
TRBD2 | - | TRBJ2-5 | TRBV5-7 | TGTGCCAGCAGCCTCCTAGCGGGGAAGGAGAAAGAGACCCAGTACTTC | CASSLLAGKEKETQYF
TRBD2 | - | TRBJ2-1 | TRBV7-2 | TGTGCCAGCGGAAAGGGACTAGCGGGAGGTGCATCCTACAATGAGCAGTTCTTC | CASGKGLAGGASYNEQFF
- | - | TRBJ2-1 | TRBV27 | TGTGCCAGCAGTTTATTCGGGTCCGATGAGCAGTTCTTC | CASSLFGSDEQFF
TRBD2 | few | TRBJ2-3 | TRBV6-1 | TGTGCCAGCAGCGGCGCGGGGGGTAGGCAGTATTTT | CASSGAGGRQYF
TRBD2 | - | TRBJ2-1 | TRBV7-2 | TGTGCCAGCAGCTTATATGGGACTAGCGGGGCCAGCTCCTACAATGAGCAGTTCTTC | CASSLYGTSGASSYNEQFF
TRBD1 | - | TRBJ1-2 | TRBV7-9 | TGTGCCAGCGAATGGGACAGGGTGGGCTACACCTTC | CASEWDRVGYTF
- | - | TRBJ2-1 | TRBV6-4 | TGTGCCAGCAGTGAATTTCCTGTGGTGGGACCCACCCAAAAGCAGTTCTTC | CASSEFPVVGPTQKQFF
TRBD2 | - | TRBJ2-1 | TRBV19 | TGTGCCAGTAAAGGACTAGCGGGAAGGTACAATGAGCAGTTCTTC | CASKGLAGRYNEQFF
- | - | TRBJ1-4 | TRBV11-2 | TGTGCCAGCAGCCGAACAGGCCCAACTAATGAAAAACTGTTTTTT | CASSRTGPTNEKLFF
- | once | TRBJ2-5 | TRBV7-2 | TGTGCCAGCAGCTTACTGGATACCCAGTACTTC | CASSLLDTQYF
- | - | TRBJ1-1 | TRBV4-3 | TGCGCCAGCAGCCCCAGGTTTGGGAGGAACACTGAAGCTTTCTTT | CASSPRFGRNTEAFF
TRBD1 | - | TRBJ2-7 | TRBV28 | TGTGCCAGCAGCCGACAGGGGAGCTCCTACGAGCAGTACTTC | CASSRQGSSYEQYF
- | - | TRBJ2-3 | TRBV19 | TGTGCCAGTAGTAGACAGGACACAGATACGCAGTATTTT | CASSRQDTDTQYF
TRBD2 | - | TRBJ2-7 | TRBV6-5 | TGTGCCAGCAGTGGGTTCAGCGGGAGTTACGAGCAGTACTTC | CASSGFSGSYEQYF
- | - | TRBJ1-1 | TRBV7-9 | TGTGCCAGCAGCTTAGAATTGAACACTGAAGCTTTCTTT | CASSLELNTEAFF
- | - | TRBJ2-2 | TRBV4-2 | TGTGCCAGCAGCCAATTTGTTTGGACCGGGGAGCTGTTTTTT | CASSQFVWTGELFF
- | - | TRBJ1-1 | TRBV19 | TGTGCCAGTAGTGGGGTACTGAAGGAAGCTTTCTTT | CASSGVLKEAFF
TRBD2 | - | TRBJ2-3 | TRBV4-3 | TGCGCCAGCAGCCAAGTGGGAGGGTTCACAGATACGCAGTATTTT | CASSQVGGFTDTQYF
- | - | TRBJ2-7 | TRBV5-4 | TGTGCCAGCAGCTTGGACTTAGGGTTCAACGAGCAGTACTTC | CASSLDLGFNEQYF
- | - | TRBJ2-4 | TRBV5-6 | TGTGCCAGCAGCTTGTCTCTAGCCAAAAACATTCAGTACTTC | CASSLSLAKNIQYF
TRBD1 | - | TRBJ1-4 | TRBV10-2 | TGCGCCAGCAGCAAAACCGGGACAGCTTTAAATGAAAAACTGTTTTTT | CASSKTGTALNEKLFF
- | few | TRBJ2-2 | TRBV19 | TGTGCCAGTAGTATCCAAGGGGCGAACACCGGGGAGCTGTTTTTT | CASSIQGANTGELFF
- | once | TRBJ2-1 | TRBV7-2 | TGTGCCAGCAGCCCTTTAGGGCGGAGTGGGGGCTGGGAGCAGTTCTTC | CASSPLGRSGGWEQFF
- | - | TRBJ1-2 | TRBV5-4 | TGTGCCAGCAGCTTGGCCCGGGCAGCAAGCTATGGCTACACCTTC | CASSLARAASYGYTF
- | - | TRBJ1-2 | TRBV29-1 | TGCAGCGCTAACCTAAACTCGAATTACTATGGCTACACCTTC | CSANLNSNYYGYTF
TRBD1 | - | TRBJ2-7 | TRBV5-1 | TGCGCCAGCAGCCATCTACCCGACAGGGAATACGAGCAGTACTTC | CASSHLPDREYEQYF
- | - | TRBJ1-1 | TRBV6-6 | TGTGCCAGCAGTTATTTTAGGGCCCGTGAAGCTTTCTTT | CASSYFRAREAFF
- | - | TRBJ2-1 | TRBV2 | TGTGCCAGCAGTGTCGTAAGACTGAGCTCCTACAATGAGCAGTTCTTC | CASSVVRLSSYNEQFF
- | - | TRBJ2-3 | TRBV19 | TGTGCCAGTAGTACCCCGAGTGGTGCCACAGATACGCAGTATTTT | CASSTPSGATDTQYF
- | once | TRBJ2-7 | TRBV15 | TGTGCCACCAGCAGAGGACAAGGGACTTTAACCTACGAGCAGTACTTC | CATSRGQGTLTYEQYF
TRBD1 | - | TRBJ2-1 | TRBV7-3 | TGTGCCAGCAGCTTAACTGGGGACAGGGTGAATGAGCAGTTCTTC | CASSLTGDRVNEQFF
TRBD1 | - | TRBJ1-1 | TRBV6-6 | TGTGCCAGCAGACCGGACAGGGGCACTGAAGCTTTCTTT | CASRPDRGTEAFF
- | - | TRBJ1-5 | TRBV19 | TGTGCCAGTAGTGAGTGGAGGCCTCATCAGCCCCAGCATTTT | CASSEWRPHQPQHF
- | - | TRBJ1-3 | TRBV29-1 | TGCAGCGTTGACCACGGTCTCGATGGAAACACCATATATTTT | CSVDHGLDGNTIYF
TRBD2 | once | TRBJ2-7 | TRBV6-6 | TGTGCCAGCAACCCGGGAGGCGCCGAGCAGTACTTC | CASNPGGAEQYF
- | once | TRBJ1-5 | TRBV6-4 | TGTGCCAGCAGTCAGGGGCGGGGGCAGCCCCAGCATTTT | CASSQGRGQPQHF
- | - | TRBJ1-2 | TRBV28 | TGTGCCAGCAGTCTCCTACAGTATGGCTACACCTTC | CASSLLQYGYTF
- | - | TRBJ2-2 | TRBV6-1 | TGTGCCAGCAGTGAATTCGGGGGAACGGCCGGGGAGCTGTTTTTT | CASSEFGGTAGELFF
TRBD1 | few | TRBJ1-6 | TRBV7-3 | TGTGCCAGCAGCCCGACAGGGCTTAATTCACCCCTCCACTTT | CASSPTGLNSPLHF
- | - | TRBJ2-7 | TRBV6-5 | TGTGCCAGCAGTTACTCAGGGGTCCACGAGCAGTACTTC | CASSYSGVHEQYF
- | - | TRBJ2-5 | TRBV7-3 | TGTGCCAGCAGCTTAACCGGAGGGGAGACCCAGTACTTC | CASSLTGGETQYF
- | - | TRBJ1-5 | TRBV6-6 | TGTGCCAGCACTCTATCCGGGGGGCATCAGCCCCAGCATTTT | CASTLSGGHQPQHF